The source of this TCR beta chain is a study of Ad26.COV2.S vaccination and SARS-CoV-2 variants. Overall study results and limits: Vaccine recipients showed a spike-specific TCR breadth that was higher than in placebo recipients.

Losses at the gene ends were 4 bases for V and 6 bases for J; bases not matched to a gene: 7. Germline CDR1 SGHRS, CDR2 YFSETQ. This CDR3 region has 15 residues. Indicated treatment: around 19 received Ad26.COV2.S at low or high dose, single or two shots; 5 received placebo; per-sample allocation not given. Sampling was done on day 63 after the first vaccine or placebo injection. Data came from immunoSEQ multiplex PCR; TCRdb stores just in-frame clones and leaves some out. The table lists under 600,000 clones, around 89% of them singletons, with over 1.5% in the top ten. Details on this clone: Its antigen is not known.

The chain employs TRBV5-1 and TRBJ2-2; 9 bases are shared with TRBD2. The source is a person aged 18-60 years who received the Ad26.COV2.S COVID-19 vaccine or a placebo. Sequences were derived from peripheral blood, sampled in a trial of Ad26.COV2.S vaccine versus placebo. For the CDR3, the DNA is TGCGCCAGCAGCGGGACTAGCTTTGTTCCCGGGGAGCTGTTTTTT. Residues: CASSGTSFVPGELFF.